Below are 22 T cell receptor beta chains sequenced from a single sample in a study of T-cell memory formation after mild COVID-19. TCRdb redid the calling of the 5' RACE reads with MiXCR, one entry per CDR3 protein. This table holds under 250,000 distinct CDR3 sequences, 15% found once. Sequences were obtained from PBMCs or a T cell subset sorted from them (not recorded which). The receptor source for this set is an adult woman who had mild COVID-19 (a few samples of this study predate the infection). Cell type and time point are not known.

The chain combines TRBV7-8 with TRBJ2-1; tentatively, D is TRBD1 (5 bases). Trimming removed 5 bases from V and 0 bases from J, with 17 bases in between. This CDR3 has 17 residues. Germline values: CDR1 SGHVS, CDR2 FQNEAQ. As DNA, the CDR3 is TGTGCCAGCAGCCCACTGGGGCTACCGAGCTCCTACAATGAGCAGTTCTTC. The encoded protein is CASSPLGLPSSYNEQFF. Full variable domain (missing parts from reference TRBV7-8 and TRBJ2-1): GAGVSQSPRYKVAKRGQDVALRCDPISGHVSLFWYQQALGQGPEFLTYFQNEAQLDKSGLPSDRFFAERPEGSVSTLKIQRTQQEDSAVYLCASSPLGLPSSYNEQFFGPGTRLTVL.

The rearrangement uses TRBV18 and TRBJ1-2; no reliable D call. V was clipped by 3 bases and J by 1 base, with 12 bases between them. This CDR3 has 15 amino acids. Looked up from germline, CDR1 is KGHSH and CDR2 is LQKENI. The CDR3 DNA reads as TGTGCCAGCTCACCGGTGGAAGGGCTTAACTATGGCTACACCTTC. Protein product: CASSPVEGLNYGYTF.

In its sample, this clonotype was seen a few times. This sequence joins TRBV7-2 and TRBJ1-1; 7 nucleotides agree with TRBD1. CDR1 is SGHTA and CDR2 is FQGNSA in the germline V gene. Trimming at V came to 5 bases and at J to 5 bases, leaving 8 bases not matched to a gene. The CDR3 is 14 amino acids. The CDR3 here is CASSGHRGSTEAFF. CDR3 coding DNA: TGTGCCAGCAGCGGCCACAGGGGATCGACTGAAGCTTTCTTT. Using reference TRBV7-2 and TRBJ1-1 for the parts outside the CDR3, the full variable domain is GAGVSQSPSNKVTEKGKDVELRCDPISGHTALYWYRQSLGQGLEFLIYFQGNSAPDKSGLPSDRFSAERTGGSVSTLTIQRTQQEDSAVYLCASSGHRGSTEAFFGQGTRLTVV.

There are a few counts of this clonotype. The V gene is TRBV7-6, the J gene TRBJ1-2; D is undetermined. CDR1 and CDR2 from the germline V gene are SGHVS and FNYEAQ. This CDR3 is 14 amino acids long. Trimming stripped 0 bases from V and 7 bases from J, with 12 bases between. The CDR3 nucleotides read TGTGCCAGCAGCTTAGCGCAGGACTTTTGTGGCTACACCTTC. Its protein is CASSLAQDFCGYTF.

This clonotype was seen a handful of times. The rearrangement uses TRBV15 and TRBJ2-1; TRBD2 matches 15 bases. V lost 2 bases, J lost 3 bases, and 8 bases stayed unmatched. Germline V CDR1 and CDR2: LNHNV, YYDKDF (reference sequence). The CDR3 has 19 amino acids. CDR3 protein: CATSRMGLAGGGGYNEQFF. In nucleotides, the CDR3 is TGTGCCACCAGCAGAATGGGACTAGCGGGAGGCGGTGGCTACAATGAGCAGTTCTTC.

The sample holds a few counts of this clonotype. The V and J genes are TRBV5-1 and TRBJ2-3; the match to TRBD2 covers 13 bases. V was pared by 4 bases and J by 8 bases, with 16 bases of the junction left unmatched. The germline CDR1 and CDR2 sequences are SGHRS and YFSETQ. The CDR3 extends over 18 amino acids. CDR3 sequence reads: CASSKTSGGPSVIGTQYF. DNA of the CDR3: TGCGCCAGCAGCAAGACTAGCGGGGGGCCGTCCGTTATTGGTACGCAGTATTTT.

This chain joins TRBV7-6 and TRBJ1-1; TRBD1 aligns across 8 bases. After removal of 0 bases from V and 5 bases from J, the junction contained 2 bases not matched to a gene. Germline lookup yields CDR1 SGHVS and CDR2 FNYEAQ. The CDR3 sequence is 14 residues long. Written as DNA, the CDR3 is TGTGCCAGCAGCTTAGCCACAGGGGGGACTGAAGCTTTCTTT. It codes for CASSLATGGTEAFF.

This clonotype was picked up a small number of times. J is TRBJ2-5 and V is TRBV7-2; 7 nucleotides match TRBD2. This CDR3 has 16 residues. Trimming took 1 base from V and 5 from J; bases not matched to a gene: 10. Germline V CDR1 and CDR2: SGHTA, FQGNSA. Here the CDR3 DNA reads TGTGCCAGCAGCTTAGATGGGGGAGGGAGATTCGAGACCCAGTACTTC. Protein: CASSLDGGGRFETQYF.

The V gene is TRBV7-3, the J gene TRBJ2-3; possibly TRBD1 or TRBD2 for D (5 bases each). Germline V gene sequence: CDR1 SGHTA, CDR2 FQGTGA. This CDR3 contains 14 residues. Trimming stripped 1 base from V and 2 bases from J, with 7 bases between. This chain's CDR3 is CASSLIGATDTQYF. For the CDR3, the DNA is TGTGCCAGCAGCTTAATCGGGGCCACAGATACGCAGTATTTT. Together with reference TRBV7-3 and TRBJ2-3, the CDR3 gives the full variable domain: GAGVSQTPSNKVTEKGKYVELRCDPISGHTALYWYRQSLGQGPEFLIYFQGTGAADDSGLPNDRFFAVRPEGSVSTLKIQRTERGDSAVYLCASSLIGATDTQYFGPGTRLTVL.

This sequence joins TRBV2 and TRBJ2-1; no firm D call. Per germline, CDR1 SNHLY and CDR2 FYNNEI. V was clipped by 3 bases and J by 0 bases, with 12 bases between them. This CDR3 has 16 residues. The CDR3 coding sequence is TGTGCCAGCAGTGATCGTTTCGCTAGCTCCTACAATGAGCAGTTCTTC. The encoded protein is CASSDRFASSYNEQFF.

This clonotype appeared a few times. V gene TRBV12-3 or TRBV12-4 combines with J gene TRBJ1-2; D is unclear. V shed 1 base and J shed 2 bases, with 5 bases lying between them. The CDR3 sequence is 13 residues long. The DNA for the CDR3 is TGTGCCAGCAGTTTAGGGGTAAACTATGGCTACACCTTC. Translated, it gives CASSLGVNYGYTF.

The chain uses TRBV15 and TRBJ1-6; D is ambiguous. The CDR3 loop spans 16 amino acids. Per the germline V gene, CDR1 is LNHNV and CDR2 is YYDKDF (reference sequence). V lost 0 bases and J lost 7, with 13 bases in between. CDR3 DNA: TGTGCCACCAGCAGAGATCTAGGGTTTGAGAATTCACCCCTCCACTTT. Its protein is CATSRDLGFENSPLHF.

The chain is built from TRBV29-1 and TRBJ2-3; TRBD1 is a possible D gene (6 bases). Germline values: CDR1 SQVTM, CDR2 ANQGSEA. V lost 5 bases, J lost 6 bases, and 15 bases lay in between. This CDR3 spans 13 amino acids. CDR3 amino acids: CSVKDRVVDTQYF. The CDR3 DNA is TGCAGCGTTAAGGACAGAGTGGTGGATACGCAGTATTTT.

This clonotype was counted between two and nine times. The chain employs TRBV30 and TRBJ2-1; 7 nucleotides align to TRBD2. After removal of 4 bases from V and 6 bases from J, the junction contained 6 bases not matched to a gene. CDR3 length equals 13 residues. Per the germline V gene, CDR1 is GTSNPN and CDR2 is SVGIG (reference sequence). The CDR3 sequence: CAWNGRAVNEQFF. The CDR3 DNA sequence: TGTGCCTGGAATGGGAGGGCCGTCAATGAGCAGTTCTTC.

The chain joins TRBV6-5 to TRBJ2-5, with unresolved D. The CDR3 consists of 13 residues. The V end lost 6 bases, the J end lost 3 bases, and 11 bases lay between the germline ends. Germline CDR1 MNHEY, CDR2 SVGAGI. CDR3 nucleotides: TGTGCCAGCAGCCGGACGGGCAAAGAGACCCAGTACTTC. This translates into CASSRTGKETQYF.

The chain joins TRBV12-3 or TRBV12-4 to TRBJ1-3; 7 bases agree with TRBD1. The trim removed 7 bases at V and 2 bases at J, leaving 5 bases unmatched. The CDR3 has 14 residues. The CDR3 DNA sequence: TGTGCCAGCAAGCTAGACAGGGCTGGAAACACCATATATTTT. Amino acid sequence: CASKLDRAGNTIYF.

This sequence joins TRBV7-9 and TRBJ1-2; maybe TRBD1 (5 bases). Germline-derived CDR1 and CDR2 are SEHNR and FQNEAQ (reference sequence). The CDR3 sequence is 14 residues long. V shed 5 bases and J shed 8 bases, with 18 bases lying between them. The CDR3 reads CASSAGIGALGYTF. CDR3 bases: TGTGCCAGCAGCGCTGGCATAGGGGCTCTGGGCTACACCTTC. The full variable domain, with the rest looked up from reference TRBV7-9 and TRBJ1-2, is DTGVSQNPRHKITKRGQNVTFRCDPISEHNRLYWYRQTLGQGPEFLTYFQNEAQLEKSRLLSDRFSAERPKGSFSTLEIQRTEQGDSAMYLCASSAGIGALGYTFGSGTRLTVV.

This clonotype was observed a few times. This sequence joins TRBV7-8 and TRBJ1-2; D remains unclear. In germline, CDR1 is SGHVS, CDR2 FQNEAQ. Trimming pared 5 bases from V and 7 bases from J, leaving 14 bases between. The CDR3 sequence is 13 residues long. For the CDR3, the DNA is TGTGCCAGCAGCGCCTCTCCAGTAGTTGGCTACACCTTC. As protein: CASSASPVVGYTF.

This CDR3 is CASSSSGTPTHTQYF. The CDR3 DNA reads TGTGCCAGCAGTTCCTCCGGGACTCCTACCCATACGCAGTATTTT. This rearrangement joins TRBV6-5 to TRBJ2-3; possibly TRBD2 for D (6 bases). V shed 4 bases and J shed 7 bases, with 18 bases lying between them. The CDR3 extends over 15 amino acids. Germline V CDR1 and CDR2: MNHEY, SVGAGI.

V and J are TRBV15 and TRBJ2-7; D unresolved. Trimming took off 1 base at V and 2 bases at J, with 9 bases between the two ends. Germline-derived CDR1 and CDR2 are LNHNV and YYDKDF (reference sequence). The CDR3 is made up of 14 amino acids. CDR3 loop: CATSRGAITYEQYF. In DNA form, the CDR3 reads TGTGCCACCAGCAGAGGAGCCATCACCTACGAGCAGTACTTC.

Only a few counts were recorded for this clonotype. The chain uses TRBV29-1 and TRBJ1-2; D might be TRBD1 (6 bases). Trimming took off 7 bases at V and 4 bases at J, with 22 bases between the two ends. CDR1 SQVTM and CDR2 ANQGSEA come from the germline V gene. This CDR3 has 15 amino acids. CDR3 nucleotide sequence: TGCAGCGCCGAGGGGGACGGATCAAATATCTATGGCTACACCTTC. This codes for CSAEGDGSNIYGYTF.

CDR3 in amino acids: CASSPREGEAEAFF. DNA for the CDR3: TGTGCCAGCTCACCACGAGAGGGAGAGGCTGAAGCTTTCTTT. V gene TRBV18 combines with J gene TRBJ1-1; D unresolved. The V gene lost 1 base and the J gene lost 6 bases, with 12 bases spanning the gap. The CDR3 has 14 amino acids. The germline V gene encodes CDR1 KGHSH and CDR2 LQKENI.